The sequence of this T cell receptor beta chain was determined in a study of blood T cell repertoires in COVID-19. About the research overall: PBMCs, B-cell-depleted T cells, or T cells provided the cDNA or gDNA that made up the material.

Original handling: Amplification from reference gene primers served as the basis for estimated nucleated cell counts. Sequenced by immunoSEQ multiplex PCR; TCRdb stores in-frame clones only, minus some. The DNA gave D and trimming, while V, J and clone size come from that table. The table includes around 240,000 clones, around 84% detected once. From germline, CDR1 is WSHSY and CDR2 SAAADI. V shed 5 bases and J shed 0 bases, with 14 bases lying between them. There are 16 residues in the CDR3. The source of this sequence is a man aged 40-55 years with acute or convalescent COVID-19. The sequenced sample consisted of peripheral blood. V and J are TRBV10-2 and TRBJ2-1; D gene ambiguous. The CDR3 sequence: CASSRSAASSYNEQFF. DNA for the CDR3: TGCGCCAGCAGTAGATCGGCAGCGAGCTCCTACAATGAGCAGTTCTTC.